The source of this TCR beta chain is a study of blood T cell repertoires in COVID-19. Looking at the study overall: There were acute and convalescent COVID-19 samples, and they came from the United States, Italy and Spain. PBMCs, B-cell-depleted T cells, or T cells were the source of the cDNA or gDNA that made up the material.

Original processing methods: Reference gene primer amplification gave nucleated cell count estimates. Using immunoSEQ multiplex PCR, the repertoire was profiled, and TCRdb retains in-frame clones only, with some absent. That table furnishes V, J and clone size, whereas the DNA furnished D and trimming. The sample shows 270,000 or so clones, about 81% of them seen only once. A Seattle source enrolled patients during active infection and followed them longitudinally. CDR1 and CDR2 from the germline V gene are SNHLY and FYNNEI. V shed 4 bases and J shed 2 bases, with 12 bases lying between them. The length of the CDR3 is 15 residues.

V is TRBV2 and J is TRBJ1-5; possibly TRBD1 for D (5 bases). The sequenced material came from peripheral blood. The TCR was taken from a human donor with COVID-19, enrolled during active disease. The donor label of this sample is uncertain. The CDR3 bases are TGTGCCAGCAGTGTGTCCAGGGTTGGCAATCAGCCCCAGCATTTT. Translation: CASSVSRVGNQPQHF. The full variable domain, its missing parts supplied by reference TRBV2 and TRBJ1-5, is EPEVTQTPSHQVTQMGQEVILRCVPISNHLYFYWYRQILGQKVEFLVSFYNNEISEKSEIFDDQFSVERPDGSNFTLKIRSTKLEDSAMYFCASSVSRVGNQPQHFGDGTRLSIL.